The 4 T cell receptor beta chains below come from one sample, sequenced in a study of human T cells and chemical hapten exposure. Noted time point: patch test 2, 6 weeks after DPC sensitization. Treatment specified: therapeutic diphenylcyclopropenone sensitization with weekly scalp DPC. TCRdb independently ran MiXCR on the RACE reads; one entry per CDR3 protein. The data show about 69,000 distinct CDR3 sequences, under 13% seen once. The sequencing used whole blood, collected in connection with sensitization to the hapten diphenylcyclopropenone (DPC). These receptors originate from a woman aged 45 to 65 with alopecia areata. Some clones in this sample may be carry-over from other donors' samples.

This clonotype has a count of ten or more. The V gene is TRBV6-4, the J gene TRBJ2-1; maybe TRBD2 (5 bases). Germline values: CDR1 MRHNA, CDR2 SNTAGT. Trimming cost V 4 bases and J 5 bases, with 15 bases left between them. The CDR3 covers 15 residues. The CDR3 DNA is TGTGCCAGCAGTGTGGTGGCTAGCCGGAACAATGAGCAGTTCTTC. The encoded protein is CASSVVASRNNEQFF.

This clonotype was observed at least ten times. The chain links TRBV2 to TRBJ2-3, with D hard to call. Germline CDR1 SNHLY, CDR2 FYNNEI. There are 15 residues in the CDR3. V was clipped by 7 bases and J by 4 bases, with 18 bases between them. The CDR3 here is CASTPDASPADTQYF. DNA for the CDR3: TGTGCCAGCACCCCTGACGCCTCTCCCGCAGATACGCAGTATTTT.

The sample holds a few counts of this clonotype. V usage is TRBV30 and J usage is TRBJ2-5; D perhaps matches TRBD2 (5 bases). The V and J ends lost 3 bases and 1 base respectively, with 9 bases between them. CDR1 and CDR2 (germline): GTSNPN, SVGIG (reference sequence). This CDR3 contains 13 residues. CDR3 amino acids: CAWRDFIQETQYF. The DNA for the CDR3 is TGTGCCTGGAGGGACTTCATCCAAGAGACCCAGTACTTC.

As to this clonotype: A read error may account for a junction end that differs from germline. The V and J genes are TRBV29-1 and TRBJ2-3, with D tentatively TRBD2 (5 bases). The germline CDR1 and CDR2 sequences are SQVTM and ANQGSEA. The CDR3 runs 15 residues. CDR3 sequence: CSVEAFEASTDTRYF. CDR3 coding DNA: TGCAGCGTTGAAGCCTTTGAAGCTAGCACAGATACGCGGTATTTT.